The 11 T cell receptor beta chains in this list originate from one sample, sequenced in a study of cytomegalovirus exposure and HLA in healthy donors. Primers included in the PCR were 60 Vbeta and 13 Jbeta primers. Method: immunoSEQ multiplex PCR; TCRdb's copy keeps in-frame clones and lacks some. The data show 70,000 to 90,000 clones, roughly 63% seen once. Source material: PBMCs. The receptors come from a woman between 40 and 55 years old in good health and CMV-seropositive.

This chain uses TRBV7-2 with TRBJ1-2, with unresolved D. Germline V gene data show CDR1 as SGHTA and CDR2 as FQGNSA. V was shortened by 6 bases and J by 0 bases, with 8 bases between the two germline ends. The CDR3 has 13 residues. In DNA form, the CDR3 reads TGTGCCAGCAGTACAGCATCTAACTATGGCTACACCTTC. Its translation: CASSTASNYGYTF.

The CDR3 spells CASSPPEATYNTEAFF. The CDR3 coding sequence is TGTGCCAGCAGTCCTCCGGAGGCTACGTACAACACTGAAGCTTTCTTT. The rearrangement links TRBV28 to TRBJ1-1; D gene ambiguous. The V end was cut by 5 bases, the J end by 2 bases, with 18 bases between. CDR3 size: 16 residues. The V gene's germline CDR1 is MDHEN and CDR2 SYDVKM.

V gene TRBV2 combines with J gene TRBJ2-7; TRBD1 agrees at 7 bases. The V and J ends lost 4 bases and 2 bases, in that order; junction bases with no gene match: 2. The CDR3 has 13 residues. Germline CDR1 and CDR2: SNHLY and FYNNEI. Here the CDR3 reads CASSGGQPYEQYF. CDR3 bases: TGTGCCAGCAGTGGGGGACAGCCCTACGAGCAGTACTTC.

This clone has a handful of counts. The chain recombines TRBV28 with TRBJ2-7; the D is unclear. Germline V CDR1 and CDR2: MDHEN, SYDVKM. This CDR3 contains 11 residues. Between the trimmed V and J ends, which lost 3 bases and 5 bases, there was a span of 5 bases. The CDR3 loop reads CASSLFNEQYF. For the CDR3, the DNA is TGTGCCAGCAGTTTGTTTAACGAGCAGTACTTC.

The chain links TRBV6-1 to TRBJ2-1; D is undetermined. Between the trimmed V and J ends, which lost 8 bases and 5 bases, there was a span of 13 bases. CDR1 and CDR2 from the germline V gene are MNHNS and SASEGT. This CDR3 contains 13 residues. The CDR3 here is CASQEYKNNEQFF. CDR3 in DNA: TGTGCCAGCCAAGAATACAAGAACAATGAGCAGTTCTTC.

The rearrangement links TRBV5-4 to TRBJ2-2; D is possibly TRBD2 (6 bases). Germline CDR1 reads SGHNT; CDR2 reads YYREEE (reference sequence). V gave up 2 bases and J gave up 4 bases, with 15 bases separating them. The CDR3 sequence is 16 residues long. This CDR3 reads CASSFRSGVSTGELFF. DNA of the CDR3: TGTGCCAGCAGCTTTCGGTCGGGGGTTTCCACCGGGGAGCTGTTTTTT.

The chain recombines TRBV2 with TRBJ2-7; the D gene is possibly TRBD1 (5 bases). The CDR3 sequence is 13 residues long. Trimming cost V 1 base and J 7 bases, with 11 bases left between them. Germline lookup yields CDR1 SNHLY and CDR2 FYNNEI. The CDR3: CASSEGGQGEQYF. In DNA, the CDR3 is TGTGCCAGCAGTGAAGGGGGCCAGGGTGAGCAGTACTTC.

This clone came up a few times. J is TRBJ1-4 and V is TRBV9; TRBD1 matches at 9 bases. The germline gives CDR1 SGDLS, CDR2 YYNGEE. The ends lost 6 bases at V and 8 bases at J; junction bases unmatched: 8. The CDR3 is made up of 14 amino acids. The CDR3 reads CASNTGGGGEKLFF. The CDR3 nucleotides read TGTGCCAGCAACACAGGGGGCGGTGGGGAAAAACTGTTTTTT. Supplemented by reference TRBV9 and TRBJ1-4, the full variable domain reads DSGVTQTPKHLITATGQRVTLRCSPRSGDLSVYWYQQSLDQGLQFLIQYYNGEERAKGNILERFSAQQFPDLHSELNLSSLELGDSALYFCASNTGGGGEKLFFGSGTQLSVL.

The chain links TRBV6-1 to TRBJ2-2, with TRBD2 matching over 7 bases. Germline CDR1 is MNHNS and CDR2 is SASEGT. This CDR3 has 15 amino acids. Trimming removed 5 bases from V and 0 bases from J; junction bases left unmatched: 3. The CDR3 sequence is CASSWGGSNTGELFF. The CDR3 nucleotides are TGTGCCAGCAGTTGGGGGGGGTCGAACACCGGGGAGCTGTTTTTT.

This clone was seen a few times. This chain joins TRBV9 and TRBJ2-7; 8 bases align to TRBD1. The CDR3 sequence is 14 residues long. Germline trimming cut 4 bases from V and 2 bases from J; bases unmatched to any gene: 5. Germline lookup yields CDR1 SGDLS and CDR2 YYNGEE. CDR3 in DNA: TGTGCCAGCAGCTATGGACAGGGTCCCTACGAGCAGTACTTC. As protein: CASSYGQGPYEQYF.

The gene calls are TRBV15 and TRBJ2-7; TRBD2 might be the D (6 bases). V was shortened by 1 base and J by 2 bases, with 15 bases between the two germline ends. The germline CDR1 and CDR2 sequences are LNHNV and YYDKDF (reference sequence). CDR3 size: 16 residues. CDR3 region: CATSRGASVTTYEQYF. In DNA, the CDR3 is TGTGCCACCAGCAGAGGGGCTAGCGTTACAACCTACGAGCAGTACTTC.